Listed below are T cell receptor beta chains from one sample, sequenced in a study of vaccination and CD4 T cells after COVID-19. TCRdb re-called the PCR reads with MiXCR, one entry per CDR3 protein. The profile shows roughly 14,000 distinct CDR3 sequences, 40% to 50% of them singletons. These receptors have no known antigen. This sample comprised CD4+ T cells from blood, cultured in vitro, obtained before SARS-CoV-2 vaccination. The receptors here all came from a human donor who had recovered from COVID-19. Each CDR3 is given with its conserved first and last residue.

v_call	cdr3_length	cdr3_aa
TRBV12-3/TRBV12-4	15	CASSLKSSYNSPLHF
TRBV11-2	14	CASSLGLVGETQYF
TRBV4-1	15	CASSQPAGVTFEQYF
TRBV28	12	CASSSSQETQYF
TRBV5-1	16	CASSFSITGGLETQYF
TRBV28	12	CASKRVTGELFF
TRBV30	13	CAWVPGTNTEAFF
TRBV28	13	CASSSYALNTIYF
TRBV6-1	14	CASRPPGGINKQYF
TRBV2	14	CASRVGSGGYGYTF